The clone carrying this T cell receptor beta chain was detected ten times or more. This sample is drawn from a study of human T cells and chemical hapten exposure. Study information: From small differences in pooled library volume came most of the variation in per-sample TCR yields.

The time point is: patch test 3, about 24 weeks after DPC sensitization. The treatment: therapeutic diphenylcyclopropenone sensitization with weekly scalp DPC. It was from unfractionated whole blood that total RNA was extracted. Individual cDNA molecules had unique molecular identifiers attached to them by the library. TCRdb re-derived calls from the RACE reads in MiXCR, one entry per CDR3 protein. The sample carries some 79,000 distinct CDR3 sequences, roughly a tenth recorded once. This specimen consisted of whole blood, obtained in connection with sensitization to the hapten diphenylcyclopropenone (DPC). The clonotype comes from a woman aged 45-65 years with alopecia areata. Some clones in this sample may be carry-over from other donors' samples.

As DNA, the CDR3 is TGTGCCAGCAGTTTAGAGCACCCCTCCTACAATGAGCAGTTCTTC. Amino acids: CASSLEHPSYNEQFF. This chain uses TRBV12-3 or TRBV12-4 with TRBJ2-1; D not resolved. The CDR3 loop spans 15 amino acids. V lost 1 base and J 0 bases, leaving 7 bases between the germline ends.